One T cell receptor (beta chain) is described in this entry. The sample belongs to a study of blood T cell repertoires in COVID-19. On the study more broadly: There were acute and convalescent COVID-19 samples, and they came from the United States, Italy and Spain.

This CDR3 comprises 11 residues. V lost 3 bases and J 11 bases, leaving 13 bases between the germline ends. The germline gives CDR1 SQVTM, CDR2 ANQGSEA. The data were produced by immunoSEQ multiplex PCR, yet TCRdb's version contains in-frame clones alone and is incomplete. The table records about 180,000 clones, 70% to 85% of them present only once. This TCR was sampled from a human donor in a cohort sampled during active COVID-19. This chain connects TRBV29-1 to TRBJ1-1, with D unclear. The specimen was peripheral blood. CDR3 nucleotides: TGCAGCGTTGATCCCGGGAGTGGGGCTTTCTTT. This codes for CSVDPGSGAFF.